Here is one TCR beta chain with its context. Its antigen is currently unknown. Pooling was applied to second doses at about 4 or about 12 weeks. The sample originates from a study of T cell responses to AZD1222 COVID-19 vaccine. TCRdb keeps only in-frame clones here, not all; method: immunoSEQ multiplex PCR. The sample lists 80,000 to 90,000 clones; about 88% were seen once. Points from the study as a whole: Among vaccine-associated CD4 TCRs, coverage spanned spike, with dominance at 160-218 and 743-854. Repertoire sampling occurred only after the peak T cell response. Most donors were white British and more were female, and clonal diversity was possibly underestimated.

Germline V gene lookup returns CDR1 LNHDA and CDR2 SQIVND (reference sequence). This CDR3 comprises 15 residues. Trimming stripped 6 bases from V and 2 bases from J, with 14 bases between. The clonotype originates from an adult who received the AZD1222 COVID-19 vaccine. The sequencing used peripheral blood, collected 28 days after the second AZD1222 dose. This sequence joins TRBV19 and TRBJ1-3; D possibly corresponds to TRBD1 (5 bases). CDR3 loop: CASRDGTQAGNTIYF. The CDR3 coding sequence is TGTGCCAGTAGGGACGGGACCCAGGCTGGAAACACCATATATTTT.